Listed below are T cell receptor beta chains from one sample, sequenced in a study of Ad26.COV2.S vaccination and SARS-CoV-2 variants. Libraries were prepared by immunoSEQ multiplex PCR; TCRdb keeps only in-frame clonotypes and omits some of them. Of some 300,000 clones listed, roughly 86% are singletons. The sample here was peripheral blood, taken in a trial of Ad26.COV2.S vaccine versus placebo. Receptor source: a person aged 18-65 years who received the Ad26.COV2.S COVID-19 vaccine or a placebo. CDR3s include the opening cysteine and the closing phenylalanine or tryptophan. Fields, in order: clone size, D gene, J gene, V gene, CDR3 protein, CDR3 DNA. A D gene is named only where the DNA matches it firmly. Part of the rows lack a size; the others show once, few, many or a class for expanded clones.

>-|TRBD2|TRBJ2-1|TRBV4-3
CASSPGLAVYNEQFF
TGCGCCAGCAGCCCGGGACTAGCGGTTTATAATGAGCAGTTCTTC
>-|-|TRBJ1-6|TRBV7-9
CASSLLVGAENSPLHF
TGTGCCAGCAGCTTATTAGTCGGGGCGGAGAATTCACCCCTCCACTTT
>-|TRBD2|TRBJ2-1|TRBV7-9
CASSFGASGNNEQFF
TGTGCCAGCAGCTTCGGGGCTAGCGGAAACAATGAGCAGTTCTTC
>-|-|TRBJ2-7|TRBV6-5
CASSYSPGDYEQYF
TGTGCCAGCAGTTACTCGCCAGGGGACTACGAGCAGTACTTC
>-|TRBD2|TRBJ2-3|TRBV11-2
CASSSTSGVAFSTDTQYF
TGTGCCAGCAGCTCAACTAGCGGGGTAGCCTTTAGCACAGATACGCAGTATTTT
>-|TRBD1|TRBJ2-5|TRBV2
CASRATGVRRETQYF
TGTGCCAGCAGAGCAACAGGGGTCAGGCGGGAGACCCAGTACTTC
>-|-|TRBJ1-4|TRBV6-6
CASSYGEERVGEKLFF
TGTGCCAGCAGTTACGGGGAGGAAAGGGTAGGAGAAAAACTGTTTTTT
>-|-|TRBJ1-4|TRBV23-1
CASSQCELWTINEKLFF
TGCGCCAGCAGTCAATGCGAATTGTGGACCATTAATGAAAAACTGTTTTTT
>-|TRBD1|TRBJ1-2|TRBV6-5
CASSYFSGQRNYGYTF
TGTGCCAGCAGTTACTTCTCGGGACAGCGAAACTATGGCTACACCTTC
>-|-|TRBJ2-1|TRBV6-2/TRBV6-3
CASSWARGGGSEQFF
TGTGCCAGCAGTTGGGCGCGGGGAGGGGGCAGCGAGCAGTTCTTC
>-|TRBD1|TRBJ1-1|TRBV5-4
CASSWGQGRETEAFF
TGTGCCAGCAGCTGGGGACAGGGGAGAGAAACTGAAGCTTTCTTT
>-|TRBD2|TRBJ2-2|TRBV5-4
CASSLLAGGHTGELFF
TGTGCCAGCAGCCTCCTAGCGGGGGGGCACACCGGGGAGCTGTTTTTT
>-|-|TRBJ2-1|TRBV7-9
CASSRGSYNEQFF
TGTGCCAGCAGCCGCGGGTCCTACAATGAGCAGTTCTTC
>-|TRBD1|TRBJ1-1|TRBV6-1
CASSERWGPGQGMYTEAFF
TGTGCCAGCAGTGAAAGGTGGGGTCCGGGACAGGGGATGTACACTGAAGCTTTCTTT
>few|TRBD1|TRBJ2-3|TRBV6-2/TRBV6-3
CASSSLSRGRGPSVDTQYF
TGTGCCAGCAGCTCTCTGAGCCGGGGCAGGGGGCCTTCCGTAGATACGCAGTATTTT
>-|-|TRBJ1-2|TRBV10-3
CAISDTERGTSYGYTF
TGTGCCATCAGTGACACTGAGCGGGGTACCTCCTATGGCTACACCTTC
>-|-|TRBJ2-1|TRBV30
CAWRVFSYNEQFF
TGTGCCTGGAGGGTGTTCTCCTACAATGAGCAGTTCTTC
>-|-|TRBJ1-2|TRBV7-9
CASSSQEGMDYGYTF
TGTGCCAGCAGCAGTCAGGAGGGAATGGACTATGGCTACACCTTC
>-|TRBD1|TRBJ1-1|TRBV19
CASSMDRERGTEAFF
TGTGCCAGTAGTATGGACAGGGAAAGGGGGACTGAAGCTTTCTTT
>-|-|TRBJ1-2|TRBV5-6
CASSFLQEFYGYTF
TGTGCCAGCAGCTTTTTACAGGAGTTCTATGGCTACACCTTC
>-|-|TRBJ1-4|TRBV25-1
CASSDWGRNEKLFF
TGTGCCAGCAGTGATTGGGGTAGGAATGAAAAACTGTTTTTT
>-|-|TRBJ1-2|TRBV19
CASSMGIHHGYTF
TGTGCCAGTAGTATGGGCATTCACCATGGCTACACCTTC
>-|TRBD2|TRBJ2-5|TRBV7-6
CASSSRGEGETQYF
TGTGCCAGCAGTTCGCGGGGGGAAGGAGAGACCCAGTACTTC
>-|-|TRBJ1-5|TRBV6-1
CASSERGQPQHF
TGTGCCAGCAGTGAGAGGGGTCAGCCCCAGCATTTT
>once|-|TRBJ1-2|TRBV3-1/TRBV3-2
CASSQEGGTSGGYTF
TGTGCCAGCAGCCAAGAAGGGGGTACTTCAGGGGGCTACACCTTC
>-|-|TRBJ1-6|TRBV6-2/TRBV6-3
CASSYFGAYNSPLHF
TGTGCCAGCAGTTACTTCGGGGCGTATAATTCACCCCTCCACTTT
>-|-|TRBJ2-3|TRBV25-1
CASSDQGGVYEDTQYF
TGTGCCAGCAGCGACCAAGGCGGGGTGTATGAAGATACGCAGTATTTT
>once|-|TRBJ1-6|TRBV30
CAWSGDYKSSYNSPLHF
TGTGCCTGGAGTGGGGACTATAAGAGCTCCTATAATTCACCCCTCCACTTT
>-|TRBD1|TRBJ1-3|TRBV11-2
CASSMTGSPRRDTIYF
TGTGCCAGCAGCATGACAGGGTCACCTCGTCGGGACACCATATATTTT
>-|TRBD1|TRBJ1-4|TRBV19
CASQTPGQSKLFF
TGTGCCAGCCAGACTCCGGGACAGTCAAAACTGTTTTTT
>-|-|TRBJ1-2|TRBV29-1
CSVPDSSFRQGYTF
TGCAGCGTCCCGGACAGCTCCTTCCGTCAAGGCTACACCTTC
>-|-|TRBJ2-7|TRBV2
CASSLISGEQYF
TGTGCCAGCAGCTTAATTTCGGGCGAGCAGTACTTC
>once|-|TRBJ2-2|TRBV7-6
CASSLFRDGLLSGELFF
TGTGCCAGCAGCTTATTCAGGGACGGTCTTTTGTCCGGGGAGCTGTTTTTT
>-|TRBD1|TRBJ1-2|TRBV27
CASSFGRPGQATNYGYTF
TGTGCCAGCAGCTTCGGTCGTCCTGGACAGGCTACTAACTATGGCTACACCTTC
>once|-|TRBJ1-2|TRBV5-1
CASSSGDFATGGYTF
TGCGCCAGCAGCTCGGGTGATTTCGCCACGGGTGGCTACACCTTC
>once|-|TRBJ2-1|TRBV7-2
CASSPPRSGHSYNEQFF
TGTGCCAGCAGCCCGCCGCGTTCGGGGCACTCCTACAATGAGCAGTTCTTC
>-|TRBD1|TRBJ2-5|TRBV7-8
CASSFADRGGGKTQYF
TGTGCCAGCAGCTTTGCCGACAGGGGGGGAGGGAAGACCCAGTACTTC
>-|TRBD1|TRBJ1-4|TRBV9
CASSAPPNRDRPEKLFF
TGTGCCAGCAGCGCGCCCCCTAACCGGGACAGACCAGAAAAACTGTTTTTT
>-|-|TRBJ1-6|TRBV7-8
CASSLAGNSPLHF
TGTGCCAGCAGCTTAGCTGGGAATTCACCCCTCCACTTT
>-|TRBD1|TRBJ2-3|TRBV7-2
CASSLARDRGSDTQYF
TGTGCCAGCAGCTTAGCGCGGGACAGGGGGTCAGATACGCAGTATTTT
>-|TRBD2|TRBJ2-4|TRBV3-1/TRBV3-2
CASSLLAGAGAKNIQYF
TGTGCCAGCAGCCTGCTAGCGGGGGCCGGGGCCAAAAACATTCAGTACTTC
>few|-|TRBJ2-2|TRBV5-8
CASSLLTRELFF
TGTGCCAGCAGCTTGTTGACCCGGGAGCTGTTTTTT
>few|TRBD1|TRBJ1-1|TRBV27
CASSSRDRTTEAFF
TGTGCCAGCAGTAGCAGGGACAGGACCACTGAAGCTTTCTTT
>-|-|TRBJ1-2|TRBV9
CASSVDQAYYGYTF
TGTGCCAGCAGCGTAGACCAGGCTTACTATGGCTACACCTTC
>-|TRBD1|TRBJ1-2|TRBV19
CASSPPGTGGNGYTF
TGTGCCAGTAGCCCTCCGGGGACAGGGGGCAATGGCTACACCTTC
>-|-|TRBJ2-7|TRBV12-3/TRBV12-4
CASSGSSYEQYF
TGTGCCAGCAGTGGGAGCTCCTACGAGCAGTACTTC
>-|-|TRBJ1-5|TRBV18
CASSPRRAPRESNQPQHF
TGTGCCAGCTCACCACGCAGGGCCCCACGTGAAAGCAATCAGCCCCAGCATTTT
>-|-|TRBJ1-6|TRBV2
CASSEESGNHSPLHF
TGTGCCAGCAGTGAAGAAAGCGGCAATCATTCACCCCTCCACTTT
>-|TRBD1|TRBJ2-3|TRBV15
CATSRRQGGTDTQYF
TGTGCCACCAGCAGGCGACAGGGAGGCACAGATACGCAGTATTTT
>-|-|TRBJ1-1|TRBV7-3
CASSLFRDAEAFF
TGTGCCAGCAGCTTATTCAGGGACGCTGAAGCTTTCTTT
>-|TRBD1|TRBJ2-5|TRBV13
CASSQNRGRIWETQYF
TGTGCCAGCAGTCAGAACAGGGGGCGGATTTGGGAGACCCAGTACTTC
>-|TRBD2|TRBJ2-1|TRBV7-2
CASSYRASGFNEQFF
TGTGCCAGCAGCTATAGGGCTAGCGGGTTCAATGAGCAGTTCTTC
>-|TRBD1|TRBJ1-5|TRBV5-1
CASSFPRDRGLGANQPQHF
TGCGCCAGCAGCTTCCCCCGGGACAGGGGACTGGGGGCGAATCAGCCCCAGCATTTT
>-|-|TRBJ1-1|TRBV5-1
CASSLSGDGTEAFF
TGCGCCAGCAGCTTGTCAGGGGATGGGACTGAAGCTTTCTTT
>-|-|TRBJ2-5|TRBV5-4
CASTQGGRQETQYF
TGTGCCAGCACTCAGGGGGGGCGTCAAGAGACCCAGTACTTC
>-|-|TRBJ1-5|TRBV15
CATSRDDQPQHF
TGTGCCACCAGCAGAGATGACCAGCCCCAGCATTTT
>-|TRBD1|TRBJ1-4|TRBV11-2
CASSSGDRREKLFF
TGTGCCAGCAGCTCCGGGGACAGGCGGGAAAAACTGTTTTTT
>-|-|TRBJ1-4|TRBV3-1/TRBV3-2
CASSSQKKQDEKLFF
TGTGCCAGCAGCAGCCAAAAAAAGCAGGATGAAAAACTGTTTTTT